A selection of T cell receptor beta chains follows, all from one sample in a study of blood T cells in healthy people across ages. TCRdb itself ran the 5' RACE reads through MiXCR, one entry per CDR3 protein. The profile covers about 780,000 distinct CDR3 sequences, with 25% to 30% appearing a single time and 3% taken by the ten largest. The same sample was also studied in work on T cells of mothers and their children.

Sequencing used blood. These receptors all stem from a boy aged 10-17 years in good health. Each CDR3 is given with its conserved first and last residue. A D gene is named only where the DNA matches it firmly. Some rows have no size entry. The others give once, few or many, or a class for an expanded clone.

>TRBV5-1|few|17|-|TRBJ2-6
CASSTGPLGSGANVLTF
TGCGCCAGCAGCACGGGGCCCTTGGGCTCTGGGGCCAACGTCCTGACTTTC
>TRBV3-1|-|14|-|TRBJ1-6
CASSQATVDSPLHF
TGTGCCAGCAGCCAAGCTACGGTCGATTCACCCCTCCACTTT
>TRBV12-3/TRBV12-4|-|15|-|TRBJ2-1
CASSLEGVVGNEQFF
TGTGCCAGCAGTTTAGAAGGGGTTGTGGGCAATGAGCAGTTCTTC
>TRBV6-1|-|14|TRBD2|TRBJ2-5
CAARLAGGQETQYF
TGTGCCGCACGACTAGCGGGGGGGCAAGAGACCCAGTACTTC
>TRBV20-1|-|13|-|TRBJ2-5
CSARDTSGETQYF
TGCAGTGCTAGAGACACTAGTGGGGAGACCCAGTACTTC
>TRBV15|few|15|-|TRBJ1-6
CATSDRASGNPPLHF
TGTGCCACCAGCGACCGGGCCTCCGGGAATCCACCCCTCCACTTT
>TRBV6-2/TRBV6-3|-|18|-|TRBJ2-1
CASSYPPFGGTPNNEQFF
TGTGCCAGCAGTTACCCCCCCTTTGGAGGGACCCCCAACAATGAGCAGTTCTTC
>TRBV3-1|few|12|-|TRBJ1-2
CASSQEGRGYTF
TGTGCCAGCAGCCAGGAAGGCCGGGGCTACACCTTC
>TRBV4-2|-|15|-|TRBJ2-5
CASSQDGGRKETQYF
TGTGCCAGCAGCCAAGACGGCGGTCGCAAGGAGACCCAGTACTTC
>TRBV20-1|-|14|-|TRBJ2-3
CSARDLRDADAQYF
TGCAGTGCTAGAGATTTAAGGGACGCAGATGCGCAGTATTTT
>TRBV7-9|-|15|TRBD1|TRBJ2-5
CAIQGRERTGEGQYF
TGTGCCATCCAGGGGCGGGAGCGGACAGGGGAGGGCCAGTACTTC
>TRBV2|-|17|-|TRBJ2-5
CARGGIPRRGGAQTQYF
TGTGCCAGAGGGGGGATTCCGCGAAGAGGGGGCGCACAGACCCAGTACTTC
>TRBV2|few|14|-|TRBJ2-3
CASSELGGSDTQYF
TGTGCCAGCAGTGAATTGGGCGGGTCAGATACGCAGTATTTT
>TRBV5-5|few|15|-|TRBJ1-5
CASSFLGGPNQPQHF
TGTGCCAGCAGCTTTCTAGGTGGGCCAAATCAGCCCCAGCATTTT
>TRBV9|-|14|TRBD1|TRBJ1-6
CASSVGTGSSPLHF
TGTGCCAGCAGCGTAGGGACAGGTAGTTCACCCCTCCACTTT
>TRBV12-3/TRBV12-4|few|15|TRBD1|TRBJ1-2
CASSQGTGDNYGYTF
TGTGCCAGCAGCCAGGGGACAGGGGATAACTATGGCTACACCTTC
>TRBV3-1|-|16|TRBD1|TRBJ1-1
CASSLDLGQAGTEAFF
TGTGCCAGCAGCCTAGACCTCGGACAGGCAGGGACTGAAGCTTTCTTT
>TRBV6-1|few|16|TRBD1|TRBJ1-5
CASSRTGDVGNQPQHF
TGTGCCAGCAGTCGCACAGGGGATGTCGGCAATCAGCCCCAGCATTTT
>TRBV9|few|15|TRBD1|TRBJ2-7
CASSFGQVEEYEQYF
TGTGCCAGCAGCTTCGGACAGGTCGAGGAATACGAGCAGTACTTC
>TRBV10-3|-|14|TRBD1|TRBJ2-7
CAISRQGSSYEQYF
TGTGCCATCAGTAGACAGGGTTCTTCCTACGAGCAGTACTTC
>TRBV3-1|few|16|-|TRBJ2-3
CASSQGGGGVTDTQYF
TGTGCCAGCAGCCAAGGGGGAGGGGGGGTCACAGATACGCAGTATTTT
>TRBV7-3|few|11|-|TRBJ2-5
CATGDGETQYF
TGTGCCACTGGGGATGGGGAGACCCAGTACTTC
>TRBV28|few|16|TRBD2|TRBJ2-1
CASSFGEREGRNEQFF
TGTGCCAGCAGTTTCGGGGAGCGGGAGGGCCGGAATGAGCAGTTCTTC
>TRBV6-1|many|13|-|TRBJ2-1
CASSDSSYNEQFF
TGTGCCAGCAGTGACAGTTCCTACAATGAGCAGTTCTTC
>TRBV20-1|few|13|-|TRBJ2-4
CSARSRAKNIQYF
TGCAGTGCTAGATCCAGAGCCAAAAACATTCAGTACTTC
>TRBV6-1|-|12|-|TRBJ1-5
CASSTLGQPQHF
TGTGCCAGCAGTACTCTAGGACAGCCCCAGCATTTT
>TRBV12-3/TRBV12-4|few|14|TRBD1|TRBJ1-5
CASSLGTGRQPQHF
TGTGCCAGCAGTCTGGGGACAGGGAGACAGCCCCAGCATTTT
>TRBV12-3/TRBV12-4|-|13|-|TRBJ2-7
CASRNRVTHEQYF
TGTGCCAGCAGAAACAGGGTTACCCACGAGCAGTACTTC